This record looks at one T cell receptor beta chain sequence and its context. Its antigen is still unknown. This record belongs to a study of beta chain features in type 1 diabetes. Findings and limits, study-wide: When Type 1 diabetes patients were examined, their TCRB CDR3s proved moderately but significantly shorter in all four CD4+ subsets. HLA effects on TCRB rearrangement stayed unresolved here. Naive, central memory and Treg TCRB repertoires appeared more alike in patients than in healthy donors.

V lost 3 bases to trimming and J lost 8 bases; unmatched junction nucleotides: 6. CDR3 size: 15 residues. Germline-derived CDR1 and CDR2 are SGDLS and YYNGEE. All of the isolated RNA was reverse transcribed, so expressed TCRB transcripts were sequenced. Assay: immunoSEQ multiplex PCR; the TCRdb copy retains only in-frame clones and omits some. This table has roughly 400,000 clones, roughly 9.8% appearing once. The origin of this receptor is a man aged 25 to 45 with type 1 diabetes. The specimen sequenced was central memory CD4+ T cells from blood. The V call is TRBV9, the J call TRBJ2-1, with 12 bases aligning to TRBD2. In nucleotides, the CDR3 is TGTGCCAGCAGCGCCGGGACTAGCGGGTATTATGAGCAGTTCTTC. Translated: CASSAGTSGYYEQFF. Complete variable domain (other parts from reference TRBV9 and TRBJ2-1): DSGVTQTPKHLITATGQRVTLRCSPRSGDLSVYWYQQSLDQGLQFLIQYYNGEERAKGNILERFSAQQFPDLHSELNLSSLELGDSALYFCASSAGTSGYYEQFFGPGTRLTVL.